What follows describes a single TCR beta chain. This clone appeared once. The clone's antigen remains unknown. Within one base of it there is no much larger clone, and no base qualities were kept. TCRbeta CDR3 regions were amplified from genomic DNA by means of the immunoSEQ Assay, a bias-controlled multiplex PCR. In the original analysis: Within the assay, amplification of reference gene primers was used to estimate how many nucleated cells each sample contained. To quantify the absolute abundance of each unique TCRbeta CDR3 rearrangement, sequence reads were collapsed and filtered. For each sample, productive Simpson clonality was calculated as the square root of Simpson's diversity index over productive rearrangements. TCRdb provides this immuneACCESS table in a form limited to in-frame rearrangements. Some clones are lacking; in checked studies, under half of them reflect an unresolved V gene, and why the rest are absent is not known. D and trimming come from the DNA, and the V and J calls and clone size come from that table. The sample yields about 120,000 clones; roughly 87% were counted once. Of the sample, under 7% is held by the ten largest clones.

This sample was taken from a study of blood T cell repertoires in COVID-19 (dated by TCRdb to the early 2020s). Background for the entire study: Collaborator samples came from the United States, Italy and Spain and covered acute and convalescent phases of COVID-19. The prospective study material was composed of cDNA or gDNA derived from T cells, B-cell-depleted T cells, or PBMCs. The dataset comprised deeply sampled blood TCRbeta repertoires from subjects exposed to, actively infected with, or recovered from COVID-19. The repertoires were released in a freely available public database meant as a resource for research on the immune response to SARS-CoV-2. Samples came from the ongoing ImmuneRACE study (first 160 participants) plus 1,254 subjects from 6 global collaborators. Sample metadata almost always included a de-identified subject ID, COVID-19 status, age in years and sex. Where HLA class I and class II types were available, the types were taken from metadata supplied by the sample provider, not from assay-based typing. Results and caveats for the whole study, not just this receptor: The quantity of clinical and demographic metadata differed by source and by participant and was supplied without curation.

CDR1 is given as SEHNR and CDR2 as FQNEAQ, both from the germline V gene (reference sequence). CDR3 length: 18 amino acids, cysteine to phenylalanine. Here the CDR3 DNA is all that survives: 54 bases in frame from base 1. V gives up 1 base and J gives up 1 base, and the segment between their germline ends measures 20 bases. Each collaborating institution followed its own protocols to collect whole blood in K2EDTA tubes. For TCRbeta analysis, collaborators shipped samples in one of three forms: frozen whole blood, isolated PBMCs, or DNA extracted from either of those sample types. The clonotype was recovered from an older man with active or convalescent COVID-19. The source material was peripheral blood. Here the chain combines TRBV7-9 and TRBJ2-7, with TRBD2 perhaps the D gene, on 6 matching bases. The sequence in DNA is TGTGCCAGCAGCTTAGGTGGGGACGAAGCGGGTTCGTCCTACGAGCAGTACTTC. Translated, this gives CASSLGGDEAGSSYEQYF.